This entry lists 3 T cell receptor beta chains sequenced from one sample in a study of blood T cell repertoires in COVID-19. Clones were read by immunoSEQ multiplex PCR, and TCRdb kept only the in-frame ones, dropping some. In the table there are roughly 410,000 clones, 89% of which are singletons. What was sequenced was peripheral blood. These receptors were taken from a woman in her forties with COVID-19, enrolled during active disease.

The chain has TRBV19 and TRBJ1-5, with a possible D match to TRBD1 (5 bases). V was pared by 5 bases and J by 4 bases, with 15 bases between. CDR3 length equals 15 residues. The V gene's germline CDR1 is LNHDA and CDR2 SQIVND (reference sequence). CDR3: CASSLESRGNQPQHF. CDR3 in DNA: TGTGCCAGTAGTTTGGAGAGTCGGGGGAATCAGCCCCAGCATTTT.

This rearrangement joins TRBV5-5 to TRBJ2-7; 10 bases line up with TRBD1. Trimming removed 2 bases from V and 4 bases from J; junction bases left unmatched: 9. The length of the CDR3 is 16 residues. The germline gives CDR1 SGHKS, CDR2 YYEKEE (reference sequence). In DNA, the CDR3 is TGTGCCAGCAGCTTCGCCGGGACAGGGGTTTTTTACGAGCAGTACTTC. Its protein product is CASSFAGTGVFYEQYF.

This sequence joins TRBV9 and TRBJ1-2; D is possibly TRBD1 (6 bases). Trimming cost V 0 bases and J 8 bases, with 17 bases left between them. The CDR3 consists of 15 residues. Germline CDR1 reads SGDLS; CDR2 reads YYNGEE. Written as DNA, the CDR3 is TGTGCCAGCAGCGTAGAAATGACGGGGGGCGGAGGCTACACCTTC. It specifies CASSVEMTGGGGYTF.